These T cell receptor beta chains were read from a single sample in a study of Graves' ophthalmopathy and Graves' hyperthyroidism. MiXCR, applied by TCRdb to the multiplex PCR reads, yields one record per CDR3 protein. The sample has 40,000 to 50,000 distinct CDR3 sequences; approximately 52% are singletons. The sample comprised peripheral blood. These receptors were obtained from an adult man with Graves' ophthalmopathy. Each CDR3 is given with its conserved first and last residue. The D gene is left open where the match is weak. Clone size is shown for a subset of rows, as once, few, many or a class of expanded clone.

v_call	j_call	clone_size	d_call	cdr3_aa	cdr3_nt
TRBV5-1	TRBJ2-2	many	-	CASSPEGGIGTGELFF	TGCGCCAGCAGCCCAGAGGGGGGTATCGGCACCGGGGAGCTGTTTTTT
TRBV7-9	TRBJ2-1	-	-	CASSGSRNEQFF	TGTGCCAGCAGCGGGAGTCGCAATGAGCAGTTCTTC
TRBV7-9	TRBJ2-7	many	TRBD2	CASSYGTNGYEQYF	TGTGCCAGCAGCTACGGGACTAACGGCTACGAGCAGTACTTC
TRBV5-1	TRBJ1-2	-	TRBD1	CAGSLDRSFGYTF	TGCGCCGGCAGCTTGGACAGGTCGTTTGGCTACACCTTC
TRBV12-3/TRBV12-4	TRBJ2-1	-	-	CASSLDRDLRLYEQFF	TGTGCCAGCAGTTTAGACCGGGACCTGCGTTTGTATGAGCAGTTCTTC
TRBV5-1	TRBJ2-7	many	TRBD1	CASSLEGQGSNWVSYEQYF	TGCGCCAGCAGCTTGGAAGGACAGGGGAGTAACTGGGTCTCCTACGAGCAGTACTTC
TRBV20-1	TRBJ1-5	-	TRBD1	CSARGSGDRLGNQPQHF	TGCAGTGCTAGAGGTAGCGGGGACAGGCTAGGTAATCAGCCCCAGCATTTT
TRBV24-1	TRBJ2-5	medium-sized	-	CATSDPGNQETQYF	TGTGCCACCAGTGATCCGGGCAACCAAGAGACCCAGTACTTC
TRBV7-8	TRBJ2-3	medium-sized	-	CASSFTRGRTDTQYF	TGTGCCAGCAGCTTTACGAGAGGGCGAACAGATACGCAGTATTTT
TRBV20-1	TRBJ2-5	many	-	CSARDPAPRQETQYF	TGCAGTGCTAGAGACCCCGCCCCGCGCCAAGAGACCCAGTACTTC
TRBV5-8	TRBJ2-1	many	TRBD2	CASSWASGRAESYNEQFF	TGTGCCAGCAGCTGGGCTAGCGGGAGGGCCGAATCCTACAATGAGCAGTTCTTC
TRBV20-1	TRBJ1-6	-	TRBD1	CSATDRVYSPLHF	TGCAGTGCTACGGACAGGGTGTATTCACCCCTCCACTTT
TRBV6-6	TRBJ1-6	many	TRBD1	CASSYSLDRELPSYNSPLHF	TGTGCCAGCAGTTACTCCCTGGACAGGGAGCTACCCTCCTATAATTCACCCCTCCACTTT
TRBV25-1	TRBJ2-7	-	TRBD1	CASSEGSGTGPYEQYF	TGTGCCAGCAGTGAAGGGTCCGGGACAGGACCCTACGAGCAGTACTTC
TRBV10-3	TRBJ2-7	-	-	CAISESVEQYF	TGTGCCATCAGTGAGTCGGTCGAGCAGTACTTC
TRBV10-2	TRBJ2-7	medium-sized	-	CASSESNSYEQYF	TGCGCCAGCAGTGAGTCGAATTCCTACGAGCAGTACTTC
TRBV24-1	TRBJ1-5	medium-sized	-	CATSDQPQHF	TGTGCCACCAGTGATCAGCCCCAGCATTTT
TRBV19	TRBJ2-1	many	-	CASSMWARAKNEQFF	TGTGCCAGTAGTATGTGGGCCAGGGCTAAGAATGAGCAGTTCTTC
TRBV18	TRBJ1-1	few	-	CASSQGVGFTEAFF	TGTGCCAGCTCACAGGGAGTTGGGTTCACTGAAGCTTTCTTT
TRBV10-3	TRBJ2-3	-	TRBD2	CTSSSYSGEARLDTQYF	TGTACCAGCAGTTCCTATAGCGGGGAGGCCAGGTTGGATACGCAGTATTTT
TRBV5-2	TRBJ2-2	-	-	CASNLWDRERLNTGELFF	TGTGCCAGCAACTTATGGGACAGGGAACGCTTAAACACCGGGGAGCTGTTTTTT
TRBV9	TRBJ2-7	-	-	CASSQVGGSYEQYF	TGTGCCAGCAGCCAGGTGGGGGGTTCCTACGAGCAGTACTTC
TRBV6-1	TRBJ2-7	-	-	CASSDPSRTYEQYF	TGTGCCAGCAGTGATCCTTCCAGGACCTACGAGCAGTACTTC
TRBV6-5	TRBJ1-1	many	-	CASSYSSGVDAFF	TGTGCCAGCAGTTACTCGAGCGGGGTGGATGCTTTCTTT
TRBV9	TRBJ1-6	-	-	CAGSVSFQGDSPPHF	TGTGCCGGCAGCGTGTCTTTCCAGGGTGACTCACCCCCCCACTTT
TRBV12-3/TRBV12-4	TRBJ1-5	many	-	CASSPRQNQPQHF	TGTGCCAGCAGTCCTCGACAGAATCAGCCCCAGCATTTT
TRBV10-3	TRBJ2-3	medium-sized	-	CAMRGLPTDTQYF	TGTGCCATGCGCGGGCTCCCTACAGATACGCAGTATTTT
TRBV5-1	TRBJ2-7	-	-	CASSLSLTGWGEQYF	TGCGCCAGCAGCTTAAGTTTAACGGGGTGGGGCGAGCAGTACTTC
TRBV7-6	TRBJ1-6	-	-	CASSLGIDNSPLHF	TGTGCCAGCAGCCTCGGGATAGACAATTCACCCCTCCACTTT
TRBV29-1	TRBJ2-1	once	-	CSVEKDAPYNEQFF	TGCAGCGTTGAAAAGGACGCACCCTACAATGAGCAGTTCTTC
TRBV4-1	TRBJ1-2	many	-	CASSQGPPGYGYTF	TGCGCCAGCAGCCAAGGTCCGCCTGGCTATGGCTACACCTTC
TRBV7-6	TRBJ2-1	-	-	CASSSYKGGNEQFF	TGTGCCAGCAGCTCTTACAAAGGGGGCAATGAGCAGTTCTTC
TRBV19	TRBJ2-1	-	-	CASSFTGTRNEQFF	TGTGCCAGTAGTTTTACCGGGACGAGGAATGAGCAGTTCTTC
TRBV7-6	TRBJ2-5	many	-	CASSFPGGLRETQYF	TGTGCCAGCAGCTTCCCGGGGGGCCTTAGGGAGACCCAGTACTTC
TRBV28	TRBJ1-4	many	-	CASSLWSATNEKLFF	TGTGCCAGCAGTTTATGGTCAGCAACTAATGAAAAACTGTTTTTT
TRBV6-2/TRBV6-3	TRBJ1-5	many	-	CASRRTNSNQPQHF	TGTGCCAGCAGGCGGACTAATAGCAATCAGCCCCAGCATTTT
TRBV15	TRBJ2-5	once	TRBD2	CATSAPLSGVETQYF	TGTGCCACCAGCGCCCCCTTAAGCGGGGTGGAGACCCAGTACTTC
TRBV12-3/TRBV12-4	TRBJ2-5	many	TRBD2	CASILAGGVGETQYF	TGTGCCAGCATCTTAGCGGGGGGGGTGGGCGAGACCCAGTACTTC
TRBV6-2/TRBV6-3	TRBJ2-3	many	-	CASSFTGNLLKDTQYF	TGTGCCAGCAGTTTTACCGGGAACCTCTTAAAAGATACGCAGTATTTT
TRBV4-1	TRBJ1-2	many	TRBD1	CASGPPTGEHTF	TGCGCCAGCGGGCCACCAACAGGGGAGCACACCTTC
TRBV5-1	TRBJ2-1	-	TRBD2	CASSPLAGGEQFF	TGCGCCAGCAGCCCCTTAGCGGGAGGGGAGCAGTTCTTC
TRBV7-2	TRBJ2-7	-	-	CASSLTRGVYEQYF	TGTGCCAGCAGCTTAACTCGCGGGGTATACGAGCAGTACTTC
TRBV5-1	TRBJ2-2	many	TRBD2	CASRGTSGRRTGELFF	TGCGCCAGCAGGGGCACTAGCGGGAGGCGCACCGGGGAGCTGTTTTTT
TRBV5-8	TRBJ1-2	many	TRBD1	CASSSGGNYGYTF	TGTGCCAGCAGCTCAGGGGGGAACTATGGCTACACCTTC
TRBV4-1	TRBJ2-7	many	TRBD2	CASSQENWGGTPKEQYF	TGCGCCAGCAGCCAAGAGAATTGGGGGGGGACCCCTAAAGAGCAGTACTTC
TRBV20-1	TRBJ2-1	many	TRBD2	CSAKRLAGLSYNEQFF	TGCAGTGCTAAGAGACTAGCGGGATTATCCTACAATGAGCAGTTCTTC